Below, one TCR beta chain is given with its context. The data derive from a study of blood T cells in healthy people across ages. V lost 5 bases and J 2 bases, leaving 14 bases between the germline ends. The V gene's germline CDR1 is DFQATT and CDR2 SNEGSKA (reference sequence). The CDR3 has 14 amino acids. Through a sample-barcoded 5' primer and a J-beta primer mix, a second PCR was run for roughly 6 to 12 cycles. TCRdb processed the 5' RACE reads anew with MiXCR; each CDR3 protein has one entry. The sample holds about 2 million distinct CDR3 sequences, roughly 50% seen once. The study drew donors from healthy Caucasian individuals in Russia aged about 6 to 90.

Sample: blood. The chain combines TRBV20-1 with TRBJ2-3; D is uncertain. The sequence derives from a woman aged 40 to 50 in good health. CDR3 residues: CSALTARNTDTQYF. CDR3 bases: TGCAGTGCTCTCACTGCACGGAACACAGATACGCAGTATTTT.